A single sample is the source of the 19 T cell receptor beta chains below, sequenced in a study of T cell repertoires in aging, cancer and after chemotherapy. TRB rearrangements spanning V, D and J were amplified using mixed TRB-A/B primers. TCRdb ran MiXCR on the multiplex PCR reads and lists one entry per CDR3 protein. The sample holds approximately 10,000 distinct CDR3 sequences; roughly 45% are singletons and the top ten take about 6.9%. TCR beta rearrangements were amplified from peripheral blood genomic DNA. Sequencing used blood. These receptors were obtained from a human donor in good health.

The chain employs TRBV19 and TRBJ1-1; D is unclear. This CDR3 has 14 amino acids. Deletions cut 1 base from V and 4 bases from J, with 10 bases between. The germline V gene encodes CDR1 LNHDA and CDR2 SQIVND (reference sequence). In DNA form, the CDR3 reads TGTGCCAGTAGTATAGCCGGACTGATCACTGAAGCTTTCTTT. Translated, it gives CASSIAGLITEAFF.

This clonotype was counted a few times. The CDR3 here is CASRKTEDEQYF. The CDR3 DNA sequence: TGTGCCAGCAGGAAGACAGAGGACGAGCAGTACTTC. V is TRBV12-3 or TRBV12-4 and J is TRBJ2-7; the D gene is possibly TRBD1 (5 bases). V was clipped by 6 bases and J by 5 bases, with 11 bases between them. This CDR3 comprises 12 residues.

The CDR3 loop reads CASRGPFVDEQFF. CDR3 bases: TGTGCCAGCAGAGGACCTTTTGTGGATGAGCAGTTCTTC. The chain carries TRBV27 and TRBJ2-1; D is undetermined. Trimming removed 6 bases at V and 8 bases at J, with 14 bases between. The CDR3 covers 13 residues. Germline loops: CDR1 MNHEY, CDR2 SMNVEV (reference sequence).

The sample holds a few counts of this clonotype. CDR3 protein: CASSQGRKFYEQYF. The CDR3 DNA follows: TGTGCCAGTAGTCAGGGACGGAAGTTCTACGAGCAGTACTTC. The chain carries TRBV19 and TRBJ2-7; D could derive from TRBD1 or TRBD2 (5 bases each). Germline assignment: CDR1 LNHDA and CDR2 SQIVND (reference sequence). The CDR3 contains 14 residues. With 5 bases removed from V and 3 bases from J, the gap between germline ends came to 14 bases. Filled out from reference TRBV19 and TRBJ2-7, the complete variable domain reads DGGITQSPKYLFRKEGQNVTLSCEQNLNHDAMYWYRQDPGQGLRLIYYSQIVNDFQKGDIAEGYSVSREKKESFPLTVTSAQKNPTAFYLCASSQGRKFYEQYFGPGTRLTVT.

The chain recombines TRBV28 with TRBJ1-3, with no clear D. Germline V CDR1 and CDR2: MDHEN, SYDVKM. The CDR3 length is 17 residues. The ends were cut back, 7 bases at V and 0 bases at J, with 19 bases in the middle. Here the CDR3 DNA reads TGTGCCAGCAATTCAGCAGGACTGCTCTACTCTGGAAACACCATATATTTT. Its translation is CASNSAGLLYSGNTIYF. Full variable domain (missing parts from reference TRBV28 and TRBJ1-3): DVKVTQSSRYLVKRTGEKVFLECVQDMDHENMFWYRQDPGLGLRLIYFSYDVKMKEKGDIPEGYSVSREKKERFSLILESASTNQTSMYLCASNSAGLLYSGNTIYFGEGSWLTVV.

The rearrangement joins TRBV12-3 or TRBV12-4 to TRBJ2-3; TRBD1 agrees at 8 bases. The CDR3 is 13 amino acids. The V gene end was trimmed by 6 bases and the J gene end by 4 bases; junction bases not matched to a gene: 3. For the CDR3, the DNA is TGTGCCAGCAGCCAGGGGGCTGCAGATACGCAGTATTTT. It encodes CASSQGAADTQYF.

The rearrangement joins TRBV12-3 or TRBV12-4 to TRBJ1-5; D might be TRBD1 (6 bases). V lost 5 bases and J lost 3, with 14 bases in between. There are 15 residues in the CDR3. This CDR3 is CASSPTQGSNQPQHF. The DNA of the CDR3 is TGTGCCAGCAGTCCGACACAGGGTTCCAATCAGCCCCAGCATTTT.

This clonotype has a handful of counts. The CDR3 DNA follows: TGCGCCAGCAGCCAAGTTGGGCAGAACACCGGGGAGCTGTTTTTT. Protein sequence: CASSQVGQNTGELFF. The rearrangement joins TRBV4-1 to TRBJ2-2, with unresolved D. Germline CDR1 reads MGHRA; CDR2 reads YSYEKL. CDR3 length equals 15 residues. Trimming cost V 1 base and J 1 base, with 7 bases left between them.

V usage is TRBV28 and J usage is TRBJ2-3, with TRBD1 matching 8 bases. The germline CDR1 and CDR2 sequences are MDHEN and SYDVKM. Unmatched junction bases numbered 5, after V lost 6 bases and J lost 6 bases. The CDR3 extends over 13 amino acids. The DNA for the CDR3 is TGTGCCAGCAGGCTTGACAGGGGCGATACGCAGTATTTT. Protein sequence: CASRLDRGDTQYF.

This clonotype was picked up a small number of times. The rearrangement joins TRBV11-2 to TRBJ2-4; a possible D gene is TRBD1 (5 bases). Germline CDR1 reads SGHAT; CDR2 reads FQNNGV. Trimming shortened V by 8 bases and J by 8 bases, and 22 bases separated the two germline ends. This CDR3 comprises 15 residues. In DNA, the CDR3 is TGTGCCAGCGGCCTGGGCAGGGTTGGCCAAGACATTCAGTACTTC. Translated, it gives CASGLGRVGQDIQYF.

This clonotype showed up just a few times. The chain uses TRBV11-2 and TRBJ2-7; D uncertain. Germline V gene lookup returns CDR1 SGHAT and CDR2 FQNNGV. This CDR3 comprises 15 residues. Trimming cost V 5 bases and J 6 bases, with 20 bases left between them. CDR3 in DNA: TGTGCCAGCAGCCCGTATGGTAAGGTCGCTGGCGAGCAGTACTTC. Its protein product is CASSPYGKVAGEQYF.

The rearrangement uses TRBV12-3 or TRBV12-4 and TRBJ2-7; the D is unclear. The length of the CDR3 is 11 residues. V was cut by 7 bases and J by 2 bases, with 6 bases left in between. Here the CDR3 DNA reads TGTGCCAGCACCTCGACCTACGAGCAGTACTTC. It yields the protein CASTSTYEQYF.

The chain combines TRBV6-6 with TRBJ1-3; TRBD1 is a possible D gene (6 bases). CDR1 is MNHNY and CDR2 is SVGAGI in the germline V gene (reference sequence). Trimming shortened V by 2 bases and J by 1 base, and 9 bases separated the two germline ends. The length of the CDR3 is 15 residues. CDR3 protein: CASSYSQGSGNTIYF. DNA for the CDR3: TGTGCCAGCAGTTACAGCCAGGGGTCTGGAAACACCATATATTTT.

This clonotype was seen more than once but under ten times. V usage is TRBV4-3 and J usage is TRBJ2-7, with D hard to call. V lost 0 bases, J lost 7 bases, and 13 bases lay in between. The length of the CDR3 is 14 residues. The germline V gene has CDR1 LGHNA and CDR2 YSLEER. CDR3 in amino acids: CASSQDTSMGEQYF. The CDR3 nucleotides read TGCGCCAGCAGCCAAGACACGAGTATGGGTGAGCAGTACTTC.

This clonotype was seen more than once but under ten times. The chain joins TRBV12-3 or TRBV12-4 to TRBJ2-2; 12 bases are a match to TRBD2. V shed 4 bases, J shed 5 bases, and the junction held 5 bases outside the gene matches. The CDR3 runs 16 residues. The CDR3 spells CASSSTLAGGTGELFF. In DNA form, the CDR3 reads TGTGCCAGCAGTTCTACCCTAGCGGGGGGGACCGGGGAGCTGTTTTTT.

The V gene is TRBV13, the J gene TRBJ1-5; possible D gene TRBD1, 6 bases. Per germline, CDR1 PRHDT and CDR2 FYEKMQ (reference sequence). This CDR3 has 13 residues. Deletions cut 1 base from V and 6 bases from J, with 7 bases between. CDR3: CASSLDRVQPQHF. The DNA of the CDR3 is TGTGCCAGCAGCTTAGACAGGGTTCAGCCCCAGCATTTT.

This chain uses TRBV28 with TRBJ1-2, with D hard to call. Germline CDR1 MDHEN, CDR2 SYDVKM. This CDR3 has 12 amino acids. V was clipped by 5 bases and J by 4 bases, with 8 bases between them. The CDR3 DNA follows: TGTGCCAGCAGTGGGGAAGTCTATGGCTACACCTTC. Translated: CASSGEVYGYTF.

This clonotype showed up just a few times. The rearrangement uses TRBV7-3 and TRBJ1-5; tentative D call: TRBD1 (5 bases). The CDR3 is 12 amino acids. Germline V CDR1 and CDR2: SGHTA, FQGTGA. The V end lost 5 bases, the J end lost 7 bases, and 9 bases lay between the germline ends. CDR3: CASSPGGQPQHF. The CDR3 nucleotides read TGTGCCAGCAGCCCGGGGGGGCAGCCCCAGCATTTT.

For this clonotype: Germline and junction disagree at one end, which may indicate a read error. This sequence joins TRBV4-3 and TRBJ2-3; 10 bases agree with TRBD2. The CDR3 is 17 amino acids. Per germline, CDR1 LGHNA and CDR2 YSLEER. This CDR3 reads CASSQTNSGGRTDTQYF. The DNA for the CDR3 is TGTGCCAGCAGCCAAACAAATAGCGGGGGGCGCACAGATACGCAGTATTTT.